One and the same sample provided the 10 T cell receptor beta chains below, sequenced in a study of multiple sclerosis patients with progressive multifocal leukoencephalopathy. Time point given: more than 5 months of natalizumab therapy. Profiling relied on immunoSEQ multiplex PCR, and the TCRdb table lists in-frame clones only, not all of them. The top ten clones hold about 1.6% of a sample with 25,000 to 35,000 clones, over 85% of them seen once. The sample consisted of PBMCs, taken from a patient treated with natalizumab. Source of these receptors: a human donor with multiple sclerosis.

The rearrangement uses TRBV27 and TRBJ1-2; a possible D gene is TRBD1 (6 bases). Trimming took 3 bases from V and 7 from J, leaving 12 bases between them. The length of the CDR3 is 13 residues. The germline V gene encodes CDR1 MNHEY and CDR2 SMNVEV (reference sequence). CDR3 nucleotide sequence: TGTGCCAGCAGTTTGACGGGGGCGAGTGGCTACACCTTC. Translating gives CASSLTGASGYTF.

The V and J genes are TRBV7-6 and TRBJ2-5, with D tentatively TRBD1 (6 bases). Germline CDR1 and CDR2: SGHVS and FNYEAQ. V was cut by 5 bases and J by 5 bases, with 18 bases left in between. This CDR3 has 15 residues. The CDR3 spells CASSPSQGSRETQYF. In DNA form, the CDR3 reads TGTGCCAGCAGCCCCTCCCAGGGGAGTAGGGAGACCCAGTACTTC.

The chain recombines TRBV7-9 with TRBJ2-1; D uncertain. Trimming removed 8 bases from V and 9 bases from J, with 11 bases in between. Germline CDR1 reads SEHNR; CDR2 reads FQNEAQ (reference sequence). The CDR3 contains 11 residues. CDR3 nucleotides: TGTGCCAGCTGGGCGGTATCTGAGCAGTTCTTC. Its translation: CASWAVSEQFF. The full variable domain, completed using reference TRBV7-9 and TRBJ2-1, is DTGVSQNPRHKITKRGQNVTFRCDPISEHNRLYWYRQTLGQGPEFLTYFQNEAQLEKSRLLSDRFSAERPKGSFSTLEIQRTEQGDSAMYLCASWAVSEQFFGPGTRLTVL.

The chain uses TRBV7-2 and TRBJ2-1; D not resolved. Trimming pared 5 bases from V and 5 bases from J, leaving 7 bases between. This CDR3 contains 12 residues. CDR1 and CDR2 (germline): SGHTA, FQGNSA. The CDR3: CASSREDNEQFF. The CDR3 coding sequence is TGTGCCAGCAGCCGTGAGGACAATGAGCAGTTCTTC.

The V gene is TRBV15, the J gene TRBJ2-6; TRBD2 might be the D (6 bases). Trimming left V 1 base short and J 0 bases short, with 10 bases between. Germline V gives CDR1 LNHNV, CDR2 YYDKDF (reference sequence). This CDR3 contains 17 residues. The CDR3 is CATSRGPAGSGANVLTF. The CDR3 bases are TGTGCCACCAGCAGAGGTCCAGCGGGCTCTGGGGCCAACGTCCTGACTTTC.

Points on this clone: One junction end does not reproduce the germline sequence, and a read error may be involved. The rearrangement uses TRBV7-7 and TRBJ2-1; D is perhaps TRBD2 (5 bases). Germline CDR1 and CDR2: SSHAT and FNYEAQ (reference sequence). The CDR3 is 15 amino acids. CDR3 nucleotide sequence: TGTGCTAGCAGCCCAAGTAGAGGGAAGAACAATGAGCAGTTCTTC. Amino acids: CASSPSRGKNNEQFF. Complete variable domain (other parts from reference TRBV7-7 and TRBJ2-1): GAGVSQSPRYKVTKRGQDVTLRCDPISSHATLYWYQQALGQGPEFLTYFNYEAQPDKSGLPSDRFSAERPEGSISTLTIQRTEQRDSAMYRCASSPSRGKNNEQFFGPGTRLTVL.

The CDR3 loop reads CASSYSTYTYEQYF. The CDR3, as DNA: TGTGCCAGCAGTTACTCGACCTATACTTACGAGCAGTACTTC. The genes are TRBV6-5 and TRBJ2-7; D call uncertain. V shed 0 bases and J shed 4 bases, with 10 bases lying between them. Germline V lookup: CDR1 MNHEY, CDR2 SVGAGI. The CDR3 length is 14 residues.

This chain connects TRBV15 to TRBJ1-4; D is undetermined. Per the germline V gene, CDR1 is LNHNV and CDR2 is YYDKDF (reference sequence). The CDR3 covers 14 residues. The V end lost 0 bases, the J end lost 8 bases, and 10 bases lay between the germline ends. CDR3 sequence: CATSRERLGEKLFF. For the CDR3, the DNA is TGTGCCACCAGCAGAGAGCGCCTAGGGGAAAAACTGTTTTTT. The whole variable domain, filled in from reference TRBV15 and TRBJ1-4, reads DAMVIQNPRYQVTQFGKPVTLSCSQTLNHNVMYWYQQKSSQAPKLLFHYYDKDFNNEADTPDNFQSRRPNTSFCFLDIRSPGLGDTAMYLCATSRERLGEKLFFGSGTQLSVL.

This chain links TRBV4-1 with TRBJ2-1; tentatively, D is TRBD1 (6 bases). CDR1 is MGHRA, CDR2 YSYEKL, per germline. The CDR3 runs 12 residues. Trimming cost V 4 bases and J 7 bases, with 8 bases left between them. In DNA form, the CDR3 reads TGCGCCAGCAGCCCTCAGGGGAATGAGCAGTTCTTC. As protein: CASSPQGNEQFF.

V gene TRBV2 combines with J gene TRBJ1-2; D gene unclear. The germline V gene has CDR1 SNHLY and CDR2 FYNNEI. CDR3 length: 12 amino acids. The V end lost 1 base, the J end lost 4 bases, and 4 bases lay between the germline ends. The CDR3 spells CASSEVSYGYTF. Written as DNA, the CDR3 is TGTGCCAGCAGTGAAGTGTCCTATGGCTACACCTTC.